This T cell receptor beta chain derives from a study of cytomegalovirus exposure and HLA in healthy donors. PCR was performed using 60 Vbeta and 13 Jbeta primers. Method: immunoSEQ multiplex PCR; TCRdb's copy keeps in-frame clones and lacks some. The sample yields 150,000 to 200,000 clones, roughly 75% seen once. The CDR3 is made up of 17 amino acids. The ends lost 4 bases at V and 2 bases at J; junction bases unmatched: 12. Germline values: CDR1 PRHDT, CDR2 FYEKMQ (reference sequence). Findings and caveats of the study: Other equally common chains were less clonally expanded than HLA-associated TCR beta chains, a later analysis showed. What TCR beta sequences reportedly achieved was accurate prediction of HLA-A and HLA-B alleles in most subjects. Cytomegalovirus-associated status was assigned to 164 TCR beta chains. Later analysis associated a missense DCLRE1C variant with TCR beta V- and J-gene trimming.

In the case of this clone: Its antigen remains unidentified.

The source is a man between 18 and 35 years old in good health and CMV-seropositive. The sequencing sample was made of PBMCs. V is TRBV13 and J is TRBJ2-7, with 9 bases lining up with TRBD1. The CDR3 is CASSSWTGDTRAYEQYF. CDR3 DNA sequence: TGTGCCAGCAGCTCCTGGACAGGGGACACGAGGGCCTACGAGCAGTACTTC.